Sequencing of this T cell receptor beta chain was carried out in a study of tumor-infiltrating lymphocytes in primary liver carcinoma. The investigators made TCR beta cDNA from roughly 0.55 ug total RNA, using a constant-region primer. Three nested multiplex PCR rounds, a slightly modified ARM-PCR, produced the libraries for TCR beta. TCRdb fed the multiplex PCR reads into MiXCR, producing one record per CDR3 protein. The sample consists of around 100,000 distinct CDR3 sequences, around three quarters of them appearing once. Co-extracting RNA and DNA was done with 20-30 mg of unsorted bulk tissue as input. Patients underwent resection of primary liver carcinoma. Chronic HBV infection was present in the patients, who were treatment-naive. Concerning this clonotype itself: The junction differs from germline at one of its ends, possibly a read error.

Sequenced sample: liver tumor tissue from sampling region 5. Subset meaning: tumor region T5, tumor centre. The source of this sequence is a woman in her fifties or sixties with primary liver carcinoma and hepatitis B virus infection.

The CDR3 loop is CASSFSGRNETQYF. The CDR3 region has the DNA TGTGCCAGTAGCTTCAGCGGGAGGAATGAGACTCAGTACTTC. This sequence joins TRBV11-2 and TRBJ2-5, with TRBD2 matching 9 bases. Germline CDR1 reads SGHAT; CDR2 reads FQNNGV. The CDR3 contains 14 residues.